One sample yielded the 11 T cell receptor beta chains listed below, sequenced in a study of T cells in Graves' hyperthyroidism and ophthalmopathy. RNA transcripts served as the template for amplifying TCR beta CDR3 regions. TCR CDR3 regions were first amplified by RT-PCR with HTBI primers. MiXCR, applied by TCRdb to the multiplex PCR reads, yields one record per CDR3 protein. In the table there are about half a million distinct CDR3 sequences, around 20% of which are singletons. The sample was blood. The receptors stem from a man aged 18 to 29 with Graves' hyperthyroidism.

The chain recombines TRBV2 with TRBJ1-3; 7 bases are shared with TRBD1. V dropped 3 bases and J dropped 8; count of bases not matched to a gene: 4. The CDR3 runs to 13 residues. CDR1 SNHLY and CDR2 FYNNEI come from the germline V gene. The CDR3 spells CASSDRQGHTIYF. In DNA, the CDR3 is TGTGCCAGCAGTGATAGACAGGGACACACCATATATTTT.

This clonotype has ten or more counts. This sequence joins TRBV27 and TRBJ2-7; D unresolved. CDR3 length: 13 residues. Trimming pared 0 bases from V and 2 bases from J, leaving 5 bases between. CDR1 and CDR2 (germline): MNHEY, SMNVEV (reference sequence). DNA for the CDR3: TGTGCCAGCAGTTTATCTGTTGCCTACGAGCAGTACTTC. It encodes CASSLSVAYEQYF.

The V call is TRBV7-9, the J call TRBJ2-5; maybe TRBD1 (5 bases). V shed 5 bases and J shed 9 bases, with 22 bases lying between them. The CDR3 has 15 amino acids. Germline V gene lookup returns CDR1 SEHNR and CDR2 FQNEAQ (reference sequence). CDR3 sequence: CASSNRAFDQGAQYF. CDR3 sequence (DNA): TGTGCCAGCAGCAACCGGGCCTTCGATCAAGGGGCCCAGTACTTC.

With regard to this clonotype: As the CDR3 is not closed by the conserved phenylalanine or tryptophan, this likely results from a read error. This CDR3 reads CASSLPRGTTGANVLTL. The CDR3 bases are TGTGCCAGCAGCCTTCCAAGGGGGACGACTGGGGCCAACGTCCTGACTCTC. The J gene is TRBJ2-6, the V gene TRBV11-2; possible D gene TRBD1, 6 bases. Germline values: CDR1 SGHAT, CDR2 FQNNGV. Trimming cost V 5 bases and J 2 bases, with 16 bases left between them. This CDR3 spans 17 amino acids.

This clonotype was seen ten or more times. This sequence joins TRBV7-2 and TRBJ2-7; no reliable D call. CDR1 is SGHTA and CDR2 is FQGNSA in the germline V gene. The V end lost 1 base, the J end lost 3 bases, and 13 bases lay between the germline ends. The CDR3 consists of 15 residues. The CDR3 DNA reads as TGTGCCAGCAGCTTAGGGCCCCTTCCCGGCTACGAGCAGTACTTC. Its translation: CASSLGPLPGYEQYF.

The rearrangement joins TRBV28 to TRBJ2-7; D not certain. V gave up 2 bases and J gave up 3 bases, with 11 bases separating them. The CDR3 spans 14 residues. Germline lookup yields CDR1 MDHEN and CDR2 SYDVKM. The DNA of the CDR3 is TGTGCCAGCAGTTTAGGGCCCCTGGGCTACGAGCAGTACTTC. The encoded protein is CASSLGPLGYEQYF.

This clonotype has just a few counts. The V gene is TRBV20-1, the J gene TRBJ2-2, with TRBD2 matching 16 bases. After removal of 6 bases from V and 5 bases from J, the junction contained 9 bases not matched to a gene. This CDR3 contains 17 residues. Germline V lookup: CDR1 DFQATT, CDR2 SNEGSKA (reference sequence). CDR3 sequence reads: CSADLGLAGGTTGELFF. In DNA, the CDR3 is TGCAGTGCAGACCTGGGACTAGCGGGAGGGACTACCGGGGAGCTGTTTTTT.

This clonotype was counted many times. The chain employs TRBV6-1 and TRBJ1-5; no clear D gene. V dropped 8 bases and J dropped 3 bases, with 14 bases sitting between them. Germline-derived CDR1 and CDR2 are MNHNS and SASEGT. This CDR3 is built from 14 residues. CDR3: CASGYERINQPQHF. CDR3 nucleotide sequence: TGTGCCAGCGGGTATGAACGGATCAATCAGCCCCAGCATTTT.

This clonotype was counted many times. V gene TRBV2 combines with J gene TRBJ2-7; 9 bases line up with TRBD2. CDR3 length: 15 amino acids. The germline V gene has CDR1 SNHLY and CDR2 FYNNEI. V was pared by 3 bases and J by 3 bases, with 6 bases of the junction left unmatched. The CDR3 DNA reads as TGTGCCAGCAGTGAGGTTAGACTAGCGGTCTACGAGCAGTACTTC. It encodes CASSEVRLAVYEQYF.

This clonotype showed up many times. The rearrangement uses TRBV19 and TRBJ1-5, with D possibly being TRBD1 (5 bases). This CDR3 spans 13 amino acids. V was shortened by 5 bases and J by 3 bases, with 8 bases between the two germline ends. Germline values: CDR1 LNHDA, CDR2 SQIVND (reference sequence). CDR3 in DNA: TGTGCCAGTAGTCGACAGAACAATCAGCCCCAGCATTTT. It yields the protein CASSRQNNQPQHF. Full variable domain (rest looked up from reference TRBV19 and TRBJ1-5): DGGITQSPKYLFRKEGQNVTLSCEQNLNHDAMYWYRQDPGQGLRLIYYSQIVNDFQKGDIAEGYSVSREKKESFPLTVTSAQKNPTAFYLCASSRQNNQPQHFGDGTRLSIL.

This clonotype was found many times. V usage is TRBV11-3 and J usage is TRBJ1-1; D call uncertain. The V and J ends lost 7 bases and 1 base respectively, with 7 bases between them. Germline lookup yields CDR1 SGHNT and CDR2 YENEEA. CDR3 length equals 12 residues. For the CDR3, the DNA is TGTGCCAGCACACCCTGGAACACTGAAGCTTTCTTT. Amino acid sequence: CASTPWNTEAFF.